The T cell receptor beta chain described here comes from a study of T cells in Graves' hyperthyroidism and ophthalmopathy. It was RNA transcripts that yielded the amplified TCR beta CDR3 regions. When the TCR CDR3 underwent first-round RT-PCR, the HTBI primer set was used. MiXCR was run by TCRdb on the multiplex PCR reads, yielding one entry per CDR3 protein. The sample has about 200,000 distinct CDR3 sequences; roughly 18% are singletons. Regarding this clonotype: With a much larger clone just one base away, this may be a read error.

Source material: blood. This clonotype was sampled from a man between 35 and 55 years old with Graves' hyperthyroidism.

The CDR3 is CASGLGASRQSETQYF. CDR3 DNA: TGTGCCAGCGGCTTAGGGGCCTCCAGGCAAAGTGAGACCCAGTACTTC. The chain links TRBV7-9 to TRBJ2-5; possibly TRBD1 for D (5 bases). The CDR3 runs 16 residues. Germline V gene data show CDR1 as SEHNR and CDR2 as FQNEAQ (reference sequence). Together with reference TRBV7-9 and TRBJ2-5, the CDR3 gives the full variable domain: DTGVSQNPRHKITKRGQNVTFRCDPISEHNRLYWYRQTLGQGPEFLTYFQNEAQLEKSRLLSDRFSAERPKGSFSTLEIQRTEQGDSAMYLCASGLGASRQSETQYFGPGTRLLVL.